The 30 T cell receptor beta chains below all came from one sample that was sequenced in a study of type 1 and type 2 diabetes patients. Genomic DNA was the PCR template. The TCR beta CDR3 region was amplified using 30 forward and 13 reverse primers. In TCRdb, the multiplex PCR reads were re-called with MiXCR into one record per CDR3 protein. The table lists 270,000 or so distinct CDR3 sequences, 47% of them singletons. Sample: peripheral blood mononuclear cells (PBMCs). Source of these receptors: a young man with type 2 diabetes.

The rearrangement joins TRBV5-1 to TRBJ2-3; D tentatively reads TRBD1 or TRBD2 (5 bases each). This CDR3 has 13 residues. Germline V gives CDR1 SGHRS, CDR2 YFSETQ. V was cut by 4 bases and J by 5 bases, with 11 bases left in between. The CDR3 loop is CASSPGREDTQYF. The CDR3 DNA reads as TGCGCCAGCAGCCCGGGACGCGAAGATACGCAGTATTTT. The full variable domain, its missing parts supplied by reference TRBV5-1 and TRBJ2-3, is KAGVTQTPRYLIKTRGQQVTLSCSPISGHRSVSWYQQTPGQGLQFLFEYFSETQRNKGNFPGRFSGRQFSNSRSEMNVSTLELGDSALYLCASSPGREDTQYFGPGTRLTVL.

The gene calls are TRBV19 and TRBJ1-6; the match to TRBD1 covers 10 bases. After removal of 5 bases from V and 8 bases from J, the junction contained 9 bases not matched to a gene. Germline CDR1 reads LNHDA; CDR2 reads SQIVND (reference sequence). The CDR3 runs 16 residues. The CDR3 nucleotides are TGTGCCAGTAGTCCGTCCGGGACAGGGGATGATTCACCCCTCCACTTT. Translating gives CASSPSGTGDDSPLHF.

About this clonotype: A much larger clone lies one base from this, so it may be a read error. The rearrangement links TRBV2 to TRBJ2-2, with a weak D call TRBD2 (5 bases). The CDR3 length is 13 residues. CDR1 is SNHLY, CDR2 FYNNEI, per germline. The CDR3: CASSYSGTGEPFF. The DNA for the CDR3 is TGTGCCAGCAGCTATAGTGGCACCGGGGAGCCGTTTTTT.

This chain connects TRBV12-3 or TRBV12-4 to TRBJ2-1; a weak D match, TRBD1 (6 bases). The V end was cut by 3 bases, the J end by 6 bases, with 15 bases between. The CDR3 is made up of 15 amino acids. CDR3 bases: TGTGCCAGCAGTTTTAGACAGGTTGGGGTCAATGAGCAGTTCTTC. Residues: CASSFRQVGVNEQFF.

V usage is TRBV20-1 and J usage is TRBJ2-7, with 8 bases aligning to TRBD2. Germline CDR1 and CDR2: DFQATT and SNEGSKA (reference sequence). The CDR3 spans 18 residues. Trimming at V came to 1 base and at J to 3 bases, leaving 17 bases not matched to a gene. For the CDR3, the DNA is TGCAGTGCTAGAGGGGGGTTGGCGGGAGGCAAACGTTTCTACGAGCAGTACTTC. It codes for CSARGGLAGGKRFYEQYF.

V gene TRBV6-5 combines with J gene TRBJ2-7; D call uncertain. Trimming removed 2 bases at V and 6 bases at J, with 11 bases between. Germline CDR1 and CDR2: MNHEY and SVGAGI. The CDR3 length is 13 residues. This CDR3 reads CASSYDFKGEQYF. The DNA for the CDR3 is TGTGCCAGCAGTTACGATTTTAAAGGCGAGCAGTACTTC.

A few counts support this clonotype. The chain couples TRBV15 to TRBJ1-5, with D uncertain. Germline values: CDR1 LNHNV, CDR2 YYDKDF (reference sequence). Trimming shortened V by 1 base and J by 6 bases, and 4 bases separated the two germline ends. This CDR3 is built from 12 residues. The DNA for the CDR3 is TGTGCCACCAGCAGAGTCGGTCAGCCCCAGCATTTT. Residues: CATSRVGQPQHF.

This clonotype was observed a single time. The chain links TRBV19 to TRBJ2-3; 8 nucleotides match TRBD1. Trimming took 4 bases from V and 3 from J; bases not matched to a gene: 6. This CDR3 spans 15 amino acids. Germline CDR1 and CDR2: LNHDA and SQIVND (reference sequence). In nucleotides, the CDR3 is TGTGCCAGTAGTACCGGACAGGGAAAGACAGATACGCAGTATTTT. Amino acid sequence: CASSTGQGKTDTQYF.

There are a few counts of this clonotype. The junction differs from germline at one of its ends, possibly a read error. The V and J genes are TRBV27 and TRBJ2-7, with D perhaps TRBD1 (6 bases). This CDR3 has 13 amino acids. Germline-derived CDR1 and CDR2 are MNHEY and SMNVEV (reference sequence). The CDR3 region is CASSYREAYEQYF. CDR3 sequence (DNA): TGTGCCAGCTCATACAGGGAAGCCTACGAGCAATACTTC.

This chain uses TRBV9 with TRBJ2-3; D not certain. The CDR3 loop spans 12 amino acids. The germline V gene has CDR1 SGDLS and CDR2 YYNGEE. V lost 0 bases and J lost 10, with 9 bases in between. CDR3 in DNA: TGTGCCAGCAGCGTAGAGGGATTGGCGCAGTATTTT. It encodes CASSVEGLAQYF.

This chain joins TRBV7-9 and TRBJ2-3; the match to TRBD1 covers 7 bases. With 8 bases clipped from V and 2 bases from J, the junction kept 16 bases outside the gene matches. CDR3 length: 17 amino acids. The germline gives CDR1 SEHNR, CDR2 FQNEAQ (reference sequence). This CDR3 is CASGSNWQTGNTDTQYF. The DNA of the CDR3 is TGTGCCAGCGGCTCAAATTGGCAGACAGGGAACACAGATACGCAGTATTTT.

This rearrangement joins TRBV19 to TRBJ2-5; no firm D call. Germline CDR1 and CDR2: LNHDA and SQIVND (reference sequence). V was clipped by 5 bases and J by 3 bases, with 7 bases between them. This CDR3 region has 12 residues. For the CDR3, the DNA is TGTGCCAGTAGTGGGTTGGAAGAGACCCAGTACTTC. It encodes CASSGLEETQYF.

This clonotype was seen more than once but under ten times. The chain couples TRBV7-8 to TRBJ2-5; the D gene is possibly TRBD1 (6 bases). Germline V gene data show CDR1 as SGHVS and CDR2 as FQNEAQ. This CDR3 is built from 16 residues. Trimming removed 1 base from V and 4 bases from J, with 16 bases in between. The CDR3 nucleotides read TGTGCCAGCAGCTTAGGGATGATACAGGGCCCAGAGACCCAGTACTTC. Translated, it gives CASSLGMIQGPETQYF.

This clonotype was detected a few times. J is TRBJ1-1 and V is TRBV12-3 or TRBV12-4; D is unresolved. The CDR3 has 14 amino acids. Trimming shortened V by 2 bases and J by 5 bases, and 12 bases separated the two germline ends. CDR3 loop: CASSLRLDLTEAFF. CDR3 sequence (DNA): TGTGCCAGCAGTTTAAGGCTAGACCTTACTGAAGCTTTCTTT.

The CDR3 here is CASSERLTNEKLFF. CDR3 nucleotide sequence: TGTGCCAGCAGTGAAAGGCTGACTAATGAAAAACTGTTTTTT. This rearrangement joins TRBV2 to TRBJ1-4; D call uncertain. Germline lookup yields CDR1 SNHLY and CDR2 FYNNEI. This CDR3 has 14 amino acids. The ends were cut back, 2 bases at V and 2 bases at J, with 6 bases in the middle.

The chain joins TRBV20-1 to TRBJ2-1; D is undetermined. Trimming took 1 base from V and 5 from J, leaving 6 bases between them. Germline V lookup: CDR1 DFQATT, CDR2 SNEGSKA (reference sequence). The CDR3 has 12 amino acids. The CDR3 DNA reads TGCAGTGCTAGAGCCCTGCACAATGAGCAGTTCTTC. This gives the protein CSARALHNEQFF.

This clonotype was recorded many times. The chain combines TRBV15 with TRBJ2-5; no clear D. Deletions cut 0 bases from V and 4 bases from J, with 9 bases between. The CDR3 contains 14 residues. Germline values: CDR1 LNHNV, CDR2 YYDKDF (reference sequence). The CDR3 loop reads CATSRDRQGETQYF. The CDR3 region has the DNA TGTGCCACCAGCAGAGATCGGCAAGGAGAGACCCAGTACTTC.

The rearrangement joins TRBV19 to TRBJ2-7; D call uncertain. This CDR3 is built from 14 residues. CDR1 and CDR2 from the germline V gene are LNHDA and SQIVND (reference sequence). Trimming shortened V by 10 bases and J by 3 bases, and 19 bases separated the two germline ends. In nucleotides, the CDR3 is TGTGCCACCTCTCACCCCGGTTATGGCTACGAGCAGTACTTC. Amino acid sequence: CATSHPGYGYEQYF.

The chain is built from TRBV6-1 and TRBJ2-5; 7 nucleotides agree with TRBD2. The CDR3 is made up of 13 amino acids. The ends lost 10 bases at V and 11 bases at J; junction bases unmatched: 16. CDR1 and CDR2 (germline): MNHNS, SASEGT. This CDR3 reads CAIGLGGPKEQYF. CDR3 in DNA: TGTGCCATCGGATTGGGAGGGCCTAAAGAGCAGTACTTC.

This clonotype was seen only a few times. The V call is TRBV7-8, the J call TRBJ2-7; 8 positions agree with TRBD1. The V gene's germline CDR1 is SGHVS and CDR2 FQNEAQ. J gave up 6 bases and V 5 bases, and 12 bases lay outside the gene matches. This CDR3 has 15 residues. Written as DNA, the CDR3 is TGTGCCAGCAGCCCGATTCACTCGACAGGGGCCGAGCAGTACTTC. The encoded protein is CASSPIHSTGAEQYF.

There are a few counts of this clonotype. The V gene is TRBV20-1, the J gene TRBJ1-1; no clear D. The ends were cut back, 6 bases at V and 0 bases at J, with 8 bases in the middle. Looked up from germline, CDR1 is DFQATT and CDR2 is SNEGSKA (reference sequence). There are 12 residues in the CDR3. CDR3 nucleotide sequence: TGCAGTGCCGGCATAATGAACACTGAAGCTTTCTTT. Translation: CSAGIMNTEAFF.

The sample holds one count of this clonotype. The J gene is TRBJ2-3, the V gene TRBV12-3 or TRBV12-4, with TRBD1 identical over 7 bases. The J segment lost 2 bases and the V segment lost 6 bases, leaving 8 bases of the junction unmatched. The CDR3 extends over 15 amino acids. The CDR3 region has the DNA TGTGCCAGCAGCCTCACGGGACAGACCACAGATACGCAGTATTTT. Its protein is CASSLTGQTTDTQYF.

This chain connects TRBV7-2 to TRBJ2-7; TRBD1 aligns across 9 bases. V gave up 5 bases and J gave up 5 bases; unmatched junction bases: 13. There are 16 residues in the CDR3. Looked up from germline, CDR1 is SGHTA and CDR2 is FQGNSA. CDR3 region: CASSQVLGQGRNEQYF. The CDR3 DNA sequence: TGTGCCAGCAGCCAAGTATTGGGACAGGGCAGGAACGAGCAGTACTTC.

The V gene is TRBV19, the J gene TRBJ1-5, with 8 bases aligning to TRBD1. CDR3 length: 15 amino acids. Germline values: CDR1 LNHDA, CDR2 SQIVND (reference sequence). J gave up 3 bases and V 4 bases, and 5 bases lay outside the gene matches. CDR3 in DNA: TGTGCCAGTAGTAGGGGACAGGATATCAATCAGCCCCAGCATTTT. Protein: CASSRGQDINQPQHF.

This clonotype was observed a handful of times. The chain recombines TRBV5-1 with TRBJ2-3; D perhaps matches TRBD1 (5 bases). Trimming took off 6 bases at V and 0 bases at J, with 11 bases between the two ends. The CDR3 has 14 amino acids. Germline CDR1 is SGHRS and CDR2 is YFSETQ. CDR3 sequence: CASTRQYSTDTQYF. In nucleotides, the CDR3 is TGCGCCAGCACACGACAGTATAGCACAGATACGCAGTATTTT. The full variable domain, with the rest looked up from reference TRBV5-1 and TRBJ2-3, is KAGVTQTPRYLIKTRGQQVTLSCSPISGHRSVSWYQQTPGQGLQFLFEYFSETQRNKGNFPGRFSGRQFSNSRSEMNVSTLELGDSALYLCASTRQYSTDTQYFGPGTRLTVL.

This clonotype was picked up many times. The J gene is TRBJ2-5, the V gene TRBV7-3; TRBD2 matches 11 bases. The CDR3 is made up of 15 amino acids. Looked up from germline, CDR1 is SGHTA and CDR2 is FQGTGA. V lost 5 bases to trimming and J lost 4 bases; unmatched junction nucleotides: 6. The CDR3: CASSRSSGGLETQYF. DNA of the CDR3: TGTGCCAGCAGCCGATCTAGCGGGGGGTTAGAGACCCAGTACTTC.

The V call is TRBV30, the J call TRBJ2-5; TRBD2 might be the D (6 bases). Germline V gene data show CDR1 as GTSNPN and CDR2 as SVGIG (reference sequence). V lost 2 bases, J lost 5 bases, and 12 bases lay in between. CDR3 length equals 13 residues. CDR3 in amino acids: CAWSTGGVETQYF. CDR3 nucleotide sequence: TGTGCCTGGAGTACCGGGGGTGTGGAGACCCAGTACTTC.

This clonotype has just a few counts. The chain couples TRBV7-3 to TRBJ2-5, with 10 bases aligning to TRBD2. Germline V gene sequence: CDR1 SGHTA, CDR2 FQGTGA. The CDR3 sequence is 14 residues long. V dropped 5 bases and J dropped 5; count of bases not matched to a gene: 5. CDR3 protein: CASSSGGAGETQYF. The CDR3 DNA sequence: TGTGCCAGCAGCAGCGGGGGGGCGGGTGAGACCCAGTACTTC.

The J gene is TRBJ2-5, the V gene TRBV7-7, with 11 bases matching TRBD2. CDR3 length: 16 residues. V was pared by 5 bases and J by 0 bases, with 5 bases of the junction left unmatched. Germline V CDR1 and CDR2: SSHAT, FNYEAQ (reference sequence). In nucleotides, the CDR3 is TGTGCCAGCAGCCCACGACTAGCGGGGTACCAAGAGACCCAGTACTTC. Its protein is CASSPRLAGYQETQYF. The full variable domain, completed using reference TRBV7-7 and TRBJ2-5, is GAGVSQSPRYKVTKRGQDVTLRCDPISSHATLYWYQQALGQGPEFLTYFNYEAQPDKSGLPSDRFSAERPEGSISTLTIQRTEQRDSAMYRCASSPRLAGYQETQYFGPGTRLLVL.

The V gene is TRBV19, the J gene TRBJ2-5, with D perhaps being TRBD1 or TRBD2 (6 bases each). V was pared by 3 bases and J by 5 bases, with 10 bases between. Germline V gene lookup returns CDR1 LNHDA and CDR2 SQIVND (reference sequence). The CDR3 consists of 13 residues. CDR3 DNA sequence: TGTGCCAGTAGTATGGAGGGGGTTGAGACCCAGTACTTC. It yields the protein CASSMEGVETQYF.